This entry lists 27 T cell receptor beta chains sequenced from one sample in a study of blood T cell repertoires in COVID-19. The method was immunoSEQ multiplex PCR; TCRdb's version includes in-frame clones alone and lacks a portion of them. Of about 150,000 clones listed, roughly nine tenths are singletons. Specimen: peripheral blood. These receptors originate from a young man with COVID-19, enrolled during active disease.

The V and J genes are TRBV19 and TRBJ1-2, with 12 bases that match TRBD1. The V gene's germline CDR1 is LNHDA and CDR2 SQIVND (reference sequence). Trimming removed 8 bases from V and 3 bases from J; junction bases left unmatched: 13. The CDR3 has 17 residues. CDR3 DNA sequence: TGTGCCAGTTCCACTGGGGACAGGGGGCTCAAGGACTATGGCTACACCTTC. It encodes CASSTGDRGLKDYGYTF. Supplemented by reference TRBV19 and TRBJ1-2, the full variable domain reads DGGITQSPKYLFRKEGQNVTLSCEQNLNHDAMYWYRQDPGQGLRLIYYSQIVNDFQKGDIAEGYSVSREKKESFPLTVTSAQKNPTAFYLCASSTGDRGLKDYGYTFGSGTRLTVV.

The chain recombines TRBV29-1 with TRBJ2-1; TRBD2 matches at 11 bases. Germline CDR1 reads SQVTM; CDR2 reads ANQGSEA. With 4 bases clipped from V and 4 bases from J, the junction kept 3 bases outside the gene matches. CDR3 length: 14 amino acids. The CDR3: CSVVGLAGYNEQFF. The DNA of the CDR3 is TGCAGCGTTGTAGGACTAGCGGGTTACAATGAGCAGTTCTTC.

V is TRBV6-1 and J is TRBJ2-1, with 7 bases that match TRBD1. Germline V gives CDR1 MNHNS, CDR2 SASEGT. The trim removed 1 base at V and 3 bases at J, leaving 3 bases unmatched. The CDR3 is 15 amino acids. The CDR3 region has the DNA TGTGCCAGCAGTGAAGGCCCAGGGGGCTACAATGAGCAGTTCTTC. This translates into CASSEGPGGYNEQFF.

This clone appeared a single time. The rearrangement links TRBV19 to TRBJ2-7; D ambiguous. The CDR3 length is 15 residues. Trimming stripped 1 base from V and 5 bases from J, with 15 bases between. Germline V gene data show CDR1 as LNHDA and CDR2 as SQIVND (reference sequence). The CDR3 coding sequence is TGTGCCAGTAGTATAGGCCCGGCGGTACTCGACGAGCAGTACTTC. Its protein product is CASSIGPAVLDEQYF.

The chain recombines TRBV5-8 with TRBJ2-3, with 8 bases identical to TRBD2. The CDR3 loop spans 16 amino acids. CDR1 SGHTS and CDR2 YDEGEE come from the germline V gene. V was clipped by 0 bases and J by 0 bases; unmatched bases: 3. This CDR3 reads CASSLGSGTSTDTQYF. The CDR3 bases are TGTGCCAGCAGCTTGGGTAGCGGGACGAGCACAGATACGCAGTATTTT.

This chain uses TRBV2 with TRBJ1-6; D unresolved. CDR3 size: 13 residues. The germline gives CDR1 SNHLY, CDR2 FYNNEI. Trimming stripped 7 bases from V and 2 bases from J, with 6 bases between. The CDR3 sequence: CASIGAYNSPLHF. The DNA for the CDR3 is TGTGCCAGCATCGGAGCCTATAATTCACCCCTCCACTTT. Together with reference TRBV2 and TRBJ1-6, the CDR3 gives the full variable domain: EPEVTQTPSHQVTQMGQEVILRCVPISNHLYFYWYRQILGQKVEFLVSFYNNEISEKSEIFDDQFSVERPDGSNFTLKIRSTKLEDSAMYFCASIGAYNSPLHFGNGTRLTVT.

The V call is TRBV5-1, the J call TRBJ2-7, with D perhaps TRBD1 (5 bases). CDR1 is SGHRS and CDR2 is YFSETQ in the germline V gene. The CDR3 totals 12 residues. The ends were cut back, 4 bases at V and 3 bases at J, with 8 bases in the middle. CDR3 DNA: TGCGCCAGCAGCCCAGGGCGCTACGAGCAGTACTTC. It encodes CASSPGRYEQYF.

The chain carries TRBV11-2 and TRBJ1-3; D remains ambiguous. The V gene lost 5 bases and the J gene lost 0 bases, with 8 bases spanning the gap. Germline loops: CDR1 SGHAT, CDR2 FQNNGV. The CDR3 runs 14 residues. Here the CDR3 DNA reads TGTGCCAGCAGCCTAGGCGTCTCTGGAAACACCATATATTTT. It is translated as CASSLGVSGNTIYF.

The J gene is TRBJ2-4, the V gene TRBV5-1; D is uncertain. There are 16 residues in the CDR3. In germline, CDR1 is SGHRS, CDR2 YFSETQ. Trimming removed 0 bases at V and 5 bases at J, with 15 bases between. The CDR3 DNA reads TGCGCCAGCAGCTTGGGCTTCGACTTCCCCCAAAACATTCAGTACTTC. Its translation: CASSLGFDFPQNIQYF.

Points on this clone: Sequence at one end of the junction differs from germline and may be a read error. The chain uses TRBV5-4 and TRBJ1-4; the match to TRBD1 covers 7 bases. Germline V gene sequence: CDR1 SGHNT, CDR2 YYREEE (reference sequence). CDR3 size: 15 residues. CDR3 nucleotides: TGTGCCAGCAGCTTCTACAGGGGAGGAAATGAAAAACTGCTTTTT. Its translation is CASSFYRGGNEKLLF.

The V gene is TRBV29-1, the J gene TRBJ2-7; possible D gene TRBD1, 6 bases. V lost 8 bases to trimming and J lost 5 bases, with 19 bases between them. The germline V gene encodes CDR1 SQVTM and CDR2 ANQGSEA. The CDR3 has 13 residues. CDR3 in amino acids: CSTIVGAAHEQYF. DNA of the CDR3: TGCAGCACGATAGTGGGGGCTGCTCACGAGCAGTACTTC.

This clone was picked up a small number of times. The rearrangement joins TRBV15 to TRBJ1-5; 9 bases fit TRBD1. V gave up 3 bases and J gave up 7 bases; unmatched junction bases: 1. CDR1 is LNHNV, CDR2 YYDKDF, per germline (reference sequence). The CDR3 covers 13 residues. The CDR3 DNA follows: TGTGCCACCAGCAGGGGACAGGGACAGCCCCAGCATTTT. It translates to CATSRGQGQPQHF.

V gene TRBV28 combines with J gene TRBJ1-2, with 11 bases lining up with TRBD1. The CDR3 covers 16 residues. Germline V gives CDR1 MDHEN, CDR2 SYDVKM. V shed 2 bases, J shed 4 bases, and the junction held 6 bases outside the gene matches. For the CDR3, the DNA is TGTGCCAGCAGTTTACCCGGACAGGGGGCTTTCTATGGCTACACCTTC. Translating it yields CASSLPGQGAFYGYTF.

This clone has a handful of counts. V gene TRBV7-9 combines with J gene TRBJ1-1; D call uncertain. The germline CDR1 and CDR2 sequences are SEHNR and FQNEAQ (reference sequence). V was pared by 2 bases and J by 1 base, with 5 bases between. This CDR3 comprises 13 residues. In nucleotides, the CDR3 is TGTGCCAGCAGCTTAAAACAGAACACTGAAGCTTTCTTT. This encodes CASSLKQNTEAFF.

The sample holds one count of this clone. J is TRBJ1-1 and V is TRBV11-2; D not certain. The CDR3 is 14 amino acids. CDR1 is SGHAT and CDR2 is FQNNGV in the germline V gene. Trimming took 0 bases from V and 3 from J, leaving 8 bases between them. For the CDR3, the DNA is TGTGCCAGCAGCTTAGACGGGGTCTACACTGAAGCTTTCTTT. Translating gives CASSLDGVYTEAFF.

V and J are TRBV3-1 (or the pseudogene TRBV3-2) and TRBJ1-1; D not resolved. Germline V gene lookup returns CDR1 LGHDT and CDR2 YNNKEL (reference sequence). V lost 3 bases, J lost 7 bases, and 6 bases lay in between. CDR3 length equals 11 residues. The CDR3 nucleotides are TGTGCCAGCAGCCAGGGCTATGAAGCTTTCTTT. This translates into CASSQGYEAFF.

This clone was recorded only once. The chain uses TRBV19 and TRBJ1-2; D may be TRBD1 (6 bases). CDR1 LNHDA and CDR2 SQIVND come from the germline V gene (reference sequence). CDR3 size: 15 residues. V lost 1 base and J lost 6, with 15 bases in between. This CDR3 reads CASSIALQGRDGYTF. CDR3 nucleotide sequence: TGTGCCAGTAGTATAGCCCTACAGGGTCGTGATGGCTACACCTTC.

The rearrangement joins TRBV20-1 to TRBJ2-7; no definite D call. V gave up 5 bases and J gave up 6 bases, with 8 bases separating them. Germline V gene data show CDR1 as DFQATT and CDR2 as SNEGSKA (reference sequence). The CDR3 loop spans 10 amino acids. The CDR3 DNA reads as TGCAGTGCTCTTAGATCCGAGCAGTACTTC. Protein product: CSALRSEQYF.

The chain employs TRBV9 and TRBJ2-3; 9 bases map to TRBD2. After removal of 3 bases from V and 3 bases from J, the junction contained 5 bases not matched to a gene. Germline-derived CDR1 and CDR2 are SGDLS and YYNGEE. This CDR3 has 15 amino acids. The CDR3 protein is CASSGSGRSTDTQYF. The CDR3 coding sequence is TGTGCCAGCAGCGGTAGCGGGAGATCGACAGATACGCAGTATTTT. Combining the CDR3 with reference TRBV9 and TRBJ2-3 gives the whole variable domain DSGVTQTPKHLITATGQRVTLRCSPRSGDLSVYWYQQSLDQGLQFLIQYYNGEERAKGNILERFSAQQFPDLHSELNLSSLELGDSALYFCASSGSGRSTDTQYFGPGTRLTVL.

The chain recombines TRBV11-3 with TRBJ2-1; TRBD2 aligns across 8 bases. CDR1 is SGHNT, CDR2 YENEEA, per germline. The CDR3 is 15 amino acids. V lost 5 bases, J lost 1 base, and 4 bases stayed unmatched. CDR3 sequence: CASSPSGRSYNEQFF. The CDR3 DNA is TGTGCCAGCAGCCCCAGCGGGAGATCCTACAATGAGCAGTTCTTC. Complete variable domain (other parts from reference TRBV11-3 and TRBJ2-1): EAGVVQSPRYKIIEKKQPVAFWCNPISGHNTLYWYLQNLGQGPELLIRYENEEAVDDSQLPKDRFSAERLKGVDSTLKIQPAELGDSAVYLCASSPSGRSYNEQFFGPGTRLTVL.

V and J are TRBV5-1 and TRBJ2-3; a weak D match, TRBD1 (6 bases). Trimming removed 4 bases at V and 6 bases at J, with 12 bases between. The CDR3 totals 13 residues. Per germline, CDR1 SGHRS and CDR2 YFSETQ. CDR3: CASSIGQSDTQYF. CDR3 coding DNA: TGCGCCAGCAGCATCGGACAGAGCGATACGCAGTATTTT.

This chain connects TRBV6-6 to TRBJ2-2; 9 bases agree with TRBD2. Germline loops: CDR1 MNHNY, CDR2 SVGAGI (reference sequence). Unmatched junction bases numbered 5, after V lost 6 bases and J lost 3 bases. The CDR3 length is 15 residues. CDR3 coding DNA: TGTGCCAGCAGGACTAGCGGTACTTACACCGGGGAGCTGTTTTTT. Protein product: CASRTSGTYTGELFF.

This chain joins TRBV11-3 and TRBJ2-1; D is possibly TRBD2 (5 bases). The germline gives CDR1 SGHNT, CDR2 YENEEA. The CDR3 consists of 16 residues. The V end lost 1 base, the J end lost 1 base, and 11 bases lay between the germline ends. The CDR3 region is CASSLGAAGSYNEQFF. DNA of the CDR3: TGTGCCAGCAGCTTAGGAGCGGCCGGGTCCTACAATGAGCAGTTCTTC.

This clone was detected only once. In nucleotides, the CDR3 is TGTGCCAGTAGCCCCCAGGGACAGCACAATAGCAATCAGCCCCAGCATTTT. Protein sequence: CASSPQGQHNSNQPQHF. J is TRBJ1-5 and V is TRBV19, with TRBD1 matching over 7 bases. Germline values: CDR1 LNHDA, CDR2 SQIVND (reference sequence). V trimming: 6 bases; J trimming: 0 bases; junction bases outside the gene matches: 11. This CDR3 comprises 17 residues.

V usage is TRBV5-1 and J usage is TRBJ1-1; D call uncertain. Trimming cost V 0 bases and J 6 bases, with 15 bases left between them. The CDR3 covers 15 residues. The germline gives CDR1 SGHRS, CDR2 YFSETQ. The CDR3 nucleotides read TGCGCCAGCAGCTTGGCCCCAGGATCAGCACCTGAAGCTTTCTTT. This translates into CASSLAPGSAPEAFF. The whole variable domain, remainder taken from reference TRBV5-1 and TRBJ1-1, is KAGVTQTPRYLIKTRGQQVTLSCSPISGHRSVSWYQQTPGQGLQFLFEYFSETQRNKGNFPGRFSGRQFSNSRSEMNVSTLELGDSALYLCASSLAPGSAPEAFFGQGTRLTVV.

This chain joins TRBV27 and TRBJ2-1; 9 bases fit TRBD2. The CDR3 has 15 amino acids. Losses at the gene ends were 4 bases for V and 8 bases for J; bases not matched to a gene: 9. Germline CDR1 reads MNHEY; CDR2 reads SMNVEV (reference sequence). CDR3: CASSSTGLAFYEQFF. DNA for the CDR3: TGTGCCAGCAGTTCCACGGGACTAGCTTTCTATGAGCAGTTCTTC.

In nucleotides, the CDR3 is TGTGCCAGCAGTTCAACAGGGGGCAGCGGCTACACCTTC. This translates into CASSSTGGSGYTF. The V gene is TRBV6-5, the J gene TRBJ1-2; 9 nucleotides line up with TRBD1. Germline values: CDR1 MNHEY, CDR2 SVGAGI. This CDR3 region has 13 residues. Unmatched junction bases numbered 5, after V lost 4 bases and J lost 8 bases.